The 25 T cell receptor beta chains presented below share a single source sample, sequenced in a study of shared clonotypes between healthy human individuals (TCRdb year 2020). The library was generated by the immunoSEQ multiplex PCR assay. TCRdb's version of the immuneACCESS table is confined to in-frame rearrangements and falls short of the full clone set. An unresolved V gene accounts for under half of the shortfall where checked; the remainder is of unknown origin. Recorded for this sample are about 480,000 clones; less than 85% of them occurred a single time. The ten largest clones take up over 10% of the sample. Source material: PBMCs. These receptors came from a woman aged 35 to 49 in good health. Some clones in this sample may be carry-over from other donors' samples.

The chain couples TRBV2 to TRBJ1-6; 7 bases align to TRBD1. J lost 0 bases, V lost 5 bases, and 4 bases had no gene match. The CDR3 sequence is 16 residues long. Germline lookup yields CDR1 SNHLY and CDR2 FYNNEI. The CDR3, as DNA: TGTGCCAGCAGTAGGGACAGAAGCTCCTATAATTCACCCCTCCACTTT. It translates to CASSRDRSSYNSPLHF.

The chain uses TRBV6-5 and TRBJ2-6, with D possibly TRBD2 on 6 matching bases. With 10 bases removed from V and 1 base from J, the gap between germline ends came to 14 bases. Per the germline V gene, CDR1 is MNHEY and CDR2 is SVGAGI. CDR3 length equals 15 residues. CDR3 in amino acids: CATAGRPSGANVLTF. The DNA of the CDR3 is TGTGCCACCGCGGGACGCCCTTCTGGGGCCAACGTCCTGACTTTC.

The rearrangement joins TRBV5-1 to TRBJ2-3; 10 bases match TRBD1. The length of the CDR3 is 15 residues. V gave up 0 bases and J gave up 4 bases; unmatched junction bases: 2. Germline loops: CDR1 SGHRS, CDR2 YFSETQ. The DNA of the CDR3 is TGCGCCAGCAGCTTGGTTGGGACAGGGGCAGATACGCAGTATTTT. Translated: CASSLVGTGADTQYF.

This chain joins TRBV18 and TRBJ2-1; 7 bases map to TRBD1. Germline-derived CDR1 and CDR2 are KGHSH and LQKENI. V shed 3 bases, J shed 5 bases, and the junction held 4 bases outside the gene matches. The CDR3 contains 14 residues. CDR3 residues: CASSPRTGHNEQFF. CDR3 nucleotides: TGTGCCAGCTCACCGCGGACAGGCCACAATGAGCAGTTCTTC.

The gene calls are TRBV10-3 and TRBJ2-3; 9 positions match TRBD1. Germline trimming cut 9 bases from V and 6 bases from J; bases unmatched to any gene: 13. Germline-derived CDR1 and CDR2 are ENHRY and SYGVKD. CDR3 length equals 15 residues. The CDR3 DNA follows: TGTGCCATTGAAAGAGAACAGGGGGCATCCGATACGCAGTATTTT. Its translation: CAIEREQGASDTQYF.

The chain couples TRBV18 to TRBJ2-5; D is perhaps TRBD2 (5 bases). Looked up from germline, CDR1 is KGHSH and CDR2 is LQKENI. The CDR3 is 13 amino acids. The V end lost 6 bases, the J end lost 0 bases, and 8 bases lay between the germline ends. CDR3 nucleotides: TGTGCCAGCTCGAGGGCGTACCAAGAGACCCAGTACTTC. Protein sequence: CASSRAYQETQYF.

About this clone: A clone one base away is much larger, so this may be a read error. The same CDR3 is also encoded by other DNA sequences in this sample. This rearrangement joins TRBV7-6 to TRBJ2-7; TRBD2 agrees at 12 bases. V dropped 5 bases and J dropped 2; count of bases not matched to a gene: 4. This CDR3 is built from 15 residues. Germline assignment: CDR1 SGHVS and CDR2 FNYEAQ. For the CDR3, the DNA is TGTGCCAGCAGCCCACTAGCGGGAGGTACCTACGAGCAGTACTTC. Amino acid sequence: CASSPLAGGTYEQYF.

This clone was seen once. CDR3 nucleotides: TGTGCCAGCAGCCAAGAATCCAGGGTGGTTCGGAATCAGCCCCAGCATTTT. Protein product: CASSQESRVVRNQPQHF. The rearrangement links TRBV4-2 to TRBJ1-5; D might be TRBD1 (5 bases). Germline CDR1 and CDR2: LGHNA and YNFKEQ. The CDR3 length is 17 residues. With 0 bases removed from V and 4 bases from J, the gap between germline ends came to 16 bases.

In its sample, this clone was seen once. This chain joins TRBV29-1 and TRBJ2-1, with a possible D match to TRBD2 (6 bases). V dropped 5 bases and J dropped 6 bases, with 20 bases sitting between them. CDR3 size: 15 residues. Germline V gene sequence: CDR1 SQVTM, CDR2 ANQGSEA. The CDR3 loop reads CSVFSGDGIVNEQFF. The CDR3 coding sequence is TGCAGCGTTTTCTCGGGAGACGGTATAGTCAATGAGCAGTTCTTC.

This chain connects TRBV7-2 to TRBJ2-4, with D possibly being TRBD2 (5 bases). Per germline, CDR1 SGHTA and CDR2 FQGNSA. With 4 bases removed from V and 8 bases from J, the gap between germline ends came to 9 bases. The CDR3 is 12 residues long. The CDR3 DNA is TGTGCCAGCAGCTCGGACTTGGACATTCAGTACTTC. This sequence encodes CASSSDLDIQYF.

This chain joins TRBV2 and TRBJ1-5; maybe TRBD1 (6 bases). Germline V lookup: CDR1 SNHLY, CDR2 FYNNEI. The CDR3 extends over 14 amino acids. The ends were cut back, 5 bases at V and 3 bases at J, with 11 bases in the middle. In DNA, the CDR3 is TGTGCCAGCAGTATACAGGGTATCAATCAGCCCCAGCATTTT. It specifies CASSIQGINQPQHF.

This clone was detected once. The chain has TRBV27 and TRBJ2-1, with 7 bases lining up with TRBD1. V was clipped by 6 bases and J by 6 bases; unmatched bases: 5. CDR1 and CDR2 (germline): MNHEY, SMNVEV (reference sequence). The CDR3 is 13 residues long. The CDR3 here is CASSLTGPNEQFF. CDR3 bases: TGTGCCAGCAGCCTGACAGGGCCCAATGAGCAGTTCTTC.

Only one count was recorded for this clone. This sequence joins TRBV11-2 and TRBJ2-7, with D possibly being TRBD1 (5 bases). The germline V gene has CDR1 SGHAT and CDR2 FQNNGV. Trimming stripped 3 bases from V and 1 base from J, with 10 bases between. The CDR3 is made up of 14 amino acids. CDR3 sequence (DNA): TGTGCCAGCAGCTTCTTATCAGGGTCCTACGAGCAGTACTTC. It encodes CASSFLSGSYEQYF.

In this sample, this clone turned up many times. The V and J genes are TRBV7-8 and TRBJ2-2; 11 bases agree with TRBD2. The CDR3 runs 16 residues. Per germline, CDR1 SGHVS and CDR2 FQNEAQ. V gave up 6 bases and J gave up 6 bases; unmatched junction bases: 9. CDR3 protein: CASREPGLAASGELFF. The DNA for the CDR3 is TGTGCCAGCAGGGAACCGGGACTAGCGGCCTCCGGGGAGCTGTTTTTT.

The rearrangement uses TRBV11-2 and TRBJ2-2, with 16 bases lining up with TRBD2. The CDR3 is made up of 18 amino acids. J lost 4 bases, V lost 5 bases, and 7 bases had no gene match. Germline lookup yields CDR1 SGHAT and CDR2 FQNNGV. CDR3 DNA sequence: TGTGCCAGCAGCCCCCCGGGACTAGCGGGAGGGGTCACCGGGGAGCTGTTTTTT. This codes for CASSPPGLAGGVTGELFF.

The chain couples TRBV5-1 to TRBJ2-7; TRBD1 matches at 9 bases. CDR3 size: 17 residues. Germline CDR1 reads SGHRS; CDR2 reads YFSETQ. With 9 bases clipped from V and 4 bases from J, the junction kept 20 bases outside the gene matches. CDR3 in amino acids: CANRPRLGNRGLYEQYF. The CDR3 nucleotides are TGCGCCAACCGCCCTAGGCTTGGAAACAGGGGGCTGTACGAGCAGTACTTC.

The chain employs TRBV30 and TRBJ2-1, with 7 positions matching TRBD2. This CDR3 region has 14 residues. V was clipped by 2 bases and J by 2 bases; unmatched bases: 3. Germline V gives CDR1 GTSNPN, CDR2 SVGIG (reference sequence). The CDR3 DNA sequence: TGTGCCTGGAGTTCGGGACTACCCTACAATGAGCAGTTCTTC. Residues: CAWSSGLPYNEQFF.

Of note for this clone: Other DNA sequences in this sample translate to the same CDR3. The chain joins TRBV11-2 to TRBJ2-7; the D gene could be TRBD1 or TRBD2 (5 bases each). CDR1 is SGHAT and CDR2 is FQNNGV in the germline V gene. V lost 4 bases and J lost 6, with 13 bases in between. The length of the CDR3 is 13 residues. The CDR3, as DNA: TGTGCCAGCAGCTCTCCTCTGGGACGCGAGCAGTACTTC. Protein sequence: CASSSPLGREQYF.

This clone has a count of ten or more. The chain couples TRBV5-1 to TRBJ2-3, with D perhaps TRBD2 (6 bases). The CDR3 has 16 amino acids. CDR1 and CDR2 from the germline V gene are SGHRS and YFSETQ. V shed 4 bases and J shed 2 bases, with 17 bases lying between them. The CDR3 spells CASSPKRDWITDTQYF. The CDR3 region has the DNA TGCGCCAGCAGCCCCAAACGGGACTGGATCACAGATACGCAGTATTTT.

This clone was found once. The chain links TRBV7-2 to TRBJ2-7, with TRBD1 matching 9 bases. The germline V gene encodes CDR1 SGHTA and CDR2 FQGNSA. J lost 4 bases, V lost 5 bases, and 6 bases had no gene match. The CDR3 has 14 residues. The CDR3: CASSLTGQGYEQYF. The CDR3 DNA reads TGTGCCAGCAGCCTAACGGGACAGGGATACGAGCAGTACTTC.

The rearrangement uses TRBV28 and TRBJ1-5; the D is unclear. Trimming took 4 bases from V and 6 from J, leaving 16 bases between them. Per germline, CDR1 MDHEN and CDR2 SYDVKM. This CDR3 region has 15 residues. Written as DNA, the CDR3 is TGTGCCAGCAGTTCACGGGCAGGAGGGCGTCAGCCCCAGCATTTT. Translating it yields CASSSRAGGRQPQHF. The whole variable domain, remainder taken from reference TRBV28 and TRBJ1-5, is DVKVTQSSRYLVKRTGEKVFLECVQDMDHENMFWYRQDPGLGLRLIYFSYDVKMKEKGDIPEGYSVSREKKERFSLILESASTNQTSMYLCASSSRAGGRQPQHFGDGTRLSIL.

The chain couples TRBV30 to TRBJ1-3; maybe TRBD1 (5 bases). This CDR3 is built from 13 residues. The germline V and J ends were trimmed by 5 bases and 0 bases, with 8 bases remaining between them. The germline gives CDR1 GTSNPN, CDR2 SVGIG (reference sequence). The CDR3 loop reads CAWGTISGNTIYF. CDR3 sequence (DNA): TGTGCCTGGGGGACGATCTCTGGAAACACCATATATTTT.

The chain combines TRBV2 with TRBJ2-1; 7 bases align to TRBD2. V dropped 7 bases and J dropped 7; count of bases not matched to a gene: 10. Germline V gene data show CDR1 as SNHLY and CDR2 as FYNNEI. This CDR3 has 14 residues. The CDR3 here is CASTSGRGANEQFF. The CDR3 coding sequence is TGTGCCAGCACTAGCGGCCGGGGCGCAAATGAGCAGTTCTTC.

The rearrangement joins TRBV5-1 to TRBJ1-2, with 9 nucleotides matching TRBD1. Trimming removed 0 bases from V and 7 bases from J; junction bases left unmatched: 7. The CDR3 length is 15 residues. Germline V gene sequence: CDR1 SGHRS, CDR2 YFSETQ. The CDR3 spells CASSLDGDRVIGYTF. The CDR3 nucleotides read TGCGCCAGCAGCTTGGACGGGGACAGGGTAATTGGCTACACCTTC.

The V gene is TRBV29-1, the J gene TRBJ1-4; D is perhaps TRBD1 (6 bases). The length of the CDR3 is 14 residues. V shed 5 bases and J shed 4 bases, with 14 bases lying between them. Germline-derived CDR1 and CDR2 are SQVTM and ANQGSEA. CDR3 nucleotide sequence: TGCAGCGTTCCCGGGGGGCAGAATAATGAAAAACTGTTTTTT. It is translated as CSVPGGQNNEKLFF. Based on the CDR3 plus reference TRBV29-1 and TRBJ1-4, the full variable domain is SAVISQKPSRDICQRGTSLTIQCQVDSQVTMMFWYRQQPGQSLTLIATANQGSEATYESGFVIDKFPISRPNLTFSTLTVSNMSPEDSSIYLCSVPGGQNNEKLFFGSGTQLSVL.